This T cell receptor (beta chain) was observed in a study of cytotoxic CD8 clonotypes in ibrutinib-treated CLL (dated by TCRdb to the early 2020s). Turning to the overall study: In this cohort, around 15 patients were treatment-naive and ten to eleven were relapsed/refractory, while about 18 had unmutated IGHV. Partial responses were observed in roughly 24 patients and complete responses in 2; after a median follow-up of roughly 72 months, remission was maintained in roughly 14 patients and progression was observed in approximately 12. Response samples were obtained after a median of around 11 months of treatment, with a range of about 6 to 36 months. On average, each sample had approximately 260,000 productive templates and approximately 89,000 productive rearrangements. Of the roughly 81 people in the trial, 25 to 30 had longitudinal samples available. Cryopreserved peripheral blood mononuclear cells were obtained prior to treatment, at the time of response, and at either disease progression or sustained remission. Patients were still on ibrutinib when every remission and progressive disease sample was collected. Results and caveats for the whole study, not just this receptor: Public clonotypes were rare and either contracted or stayed stable during treatment, and the rise in clonality at ibrutinib response reflected the expansion of private clonotypes. An increase in clonality was observed at ibrutinib response, with clonality remaining stable during sustained remission and falling back toward baseline at progression. Lymph node repertoires were not examined, and the timing of sampling was not matched between patients in sustained remission and those whose disease progressed. Baseline clonality exceeded that of age-matched healthy donors and correlated strongly with circulating CD8+ T-cell counts.

The meaning of the sample's time point label: approximately 11 months on ibrutinib. For TCR beta library preparation, 2 to 2.5 micrograms of genomic DNA were isolated from cryopreserved PBMCs. Longitudinal blood samples from CLL patients on ibrutinib monotherapy underwent high-throughput TCR beta sequencing. The patients took part in an open-label, single-center phase 2 trial of ibrutinib monotherapy. The germline V gene (reference sequence) sets CDR1 to SEHNR and CDR2 to FQNEAQ. Its CDR3 holds 14 amino acids, cysteine through phenylalanine. CDR3 DNA is the only sequence kept; it has 42 bases, read in frame from the first base. Unmatched junction bases come to 7, with V trimmed by 8 bases and J by 6 bases. A MiSeq instrument was used for deep resolution sequencing, which targeted depths ranging from 1 in 1 million up to 1 in 200,000 T cells, with coverage averaging 10x for each clonotype. The immunoSEQ hsTCRB Kit was used to generate the TCR beta libraries. The original pipeline was this. ImmunoSEQ Data Assistant and ImmunoSEQ Analyzer were used for data analysis, and V, D and J genes were assigned according to IMGT definitions. Clonality, which ranges from 0 to 1, was calculated by subtracting the normalized Shannon entropy of productive rearrangement frequencies from one. Only overrepresented clonotypes making up at least 0.05% of the repertoire of each patient were included in the public clonotype analysis. Repertoires from some 14 age-matched healthy donors in immuneACCESS were used as clonality controls. As stored in TCRdb, this immuneACCESS dataset retains in-frame rearrangements with V and J assigned. A fraction of the clones does not appear; measured against another copy, unresolved V genes explain less than half of the discrepancy, and the remainder lacks a known reason. The V and J calls and clone size were taken over from that table, and D and trimming were inferred from the DNA. For this sample there are roughly 220,000 clones; approximately 75% appear just once. The ten largest make up about an eighth of the sample.

This clone has only one observation. It has no known antigen specificity. Nothing much larger sits one base from this clone, and base qualities are not available. The chain was built from TRBV7-9 and TRBJ2-2, and 9 junctional nucleotides match TRBD2. The receptor was isolated from a human donor with chronic lymphocytic leukemia. Sequencing used PBMCs, obtained after 12 months of ibrutinib treatment. The CDR3 reads CASLGLAQPGELFF. The DNA sequence reads TGTGCCAGCTTGGGACTAGCCCAACCCGGGGAGCTGTTTTTT.